Below, 6 T cell receptor beta chains from the same sample are listed, as sequenced in a study of T-cell reconstitution after alpha-beta-depleted transplantation in children. Unique molecular identifiers were incorporated into the prepared TCRbeta library. MiXCR, run by TCRdb on the PCR reads, gives a single entry per CDR3 protein. The sample yields approximately 400,000 distinct CDR3 sequences, under 20% seen once. Sample: PBMCs, mostly from graft donor cells, taken 360 days after TCRalphabeta/CD19-depleted stem cell transplant. These receptors came from a boy under three years old who had a stem cell transplant for Wiskott-Aldrich syndrome, so the T cells may come from the graft donor.

There are a few counts of this clonotype. The chain is built from TRBV15 and TRBJ2-7, with 7 bases fitting TRBD1. Germline loops: CDR1 LNHNV, CDR2 YYDKDF (reference sequence). The V and J ends lost 0 bases and 2 bases, in that order; junction bases with no gene match: 4. There are 15 residues in the CDR3. The CDR3 reads CATSRDPTGTYEQYF. As DNA, the CDR3 is TGTGCCACCAGCAGAGATCCGACAGGGACCTACGAGCAGTACTTC. Filled out from reference TRBV15 and TRBJ2-7, the complete variable domain reads DAMVIQNPRYQVTQFGKPVTLSCSQTLNHNVMYWYQQKSSQAPKLLFHYYDKDFNNEADTPDNFQSRRPNTSFCFLDIRSPGLGDTAMYLCATSRDPTGTYEQYFGPGTRLTVT.

The chain couples TRBV5-1 to TRBJ2-7; either TRBD1 or TRBD2 may fit D (5 bases each). The germline gives CDR1 SGHRS, CDR2 YFSETQ. V lost 2 bases and J 0 bases, leaving 15 bases between the germline ends. The CDR3 is made up of 16 amino acids. DNA of the CDR3: TGCGCCAGCAGCTTTCCAAGGGGCGGGCCCTCCTACGAGCAGTACTTC. Translation gives CASSFPRGGPSYEQYF.

This clonotype was seen just once. This chain joins TRBV28 and TRBJ2-7; D gene ambiguous. The CDR3 totals 14 residues. V lost 3 bases and J 4 bases, leaving 13 bases between the germline ends. Germline CDR1 is MDHEN and CDR2 is SYDVKM. In DNA form, the CDR3 reads TGTGCCAGCAGTTTCCAAAGGGCCCCATACGAGCAGTACTTC. As protein: CASSFQRAPYEQYF.

This chain connects TRBV6-6 to TRBJ1-1, with D perhaps TRBD1 (5 bases). The V gene's germline CDR1 is MNHNY and CDR2 SVGAGI (reference sequence). The CDR3 has 13 residues. V lost 6 bases, J lost 8 bases, and 16 bases lay in between. In nucleotides, the CDR3 is TGTGCCAGCAGCTCCTCTCCAGACAGAGAAGCTTTCTTT. This translates into CASSSSPDREAFF.

A single count supports this clonotype. The chain employs TRBV7-9 and TRBJ2-1; 9 nucleotides agree with TRBD2. The CDR3 totals 16 residues. Germline CDR1 is SEHNR and CDR2 is FQNEAQ (reference sequence). The ends lost 5 bases at V and 2 bases at J; junction bases unmatched: 7. CDR3 protein: CASSPGRLAAYNEQFF. In nucleotides, the CDR3 is TGTGCCAGCAGCCCAGGAAGACTAGCGGCCTACAATGAGCAGTTCTTC.

This clonotype was recorded many times. The gene calls are TRBV29-1 and TRBJ1-2; unclear D gene. Germline values: CDR1 SQVTM, CDR2 ANQGSEA. This CDR3 has 10 residues. Trimming left V 3 bases short and J 6 bases short, with 5 bases between. The CDR3: CSVDGDGYTF. The DNA for the CDR3 is TGCAGCGTTGATGGAGATGGCTACACCTTC.